These 26 T cell receptor beta chains came from one sample sequenced in a study of shared clonotypes between healthy human individuals. TCRdb's copy holds only in-frame clones and misses some; the assay was immunoSEQ multiplex PCR. The table includes about 340,000 clones, over 70% detected once. Input material: memory CD4+ T cells sorted from blood. Described subset: CD45RA-negative fraction. These receptors were collected from a man aged 25 to 40 in good health.

This clone was seen a single time. J is TRBJ1-3 and V is TRBV7-2; 8 bases line up with TRBD1. Germline V gives CDR1 SGHTA, CDR2 FQGNSA. Trimming cost V 5 bases and J 2 bases; bases outside gene matches: 5. The CDR3 has 15 amino acids. CDR3 DNA sequence: TGTGCCAGCAGCCCAGGACAGGGCCCTGGAAACACCATATATTTT. Protein: CASSPGQGPGNTIYF.

This clone was counted between two and nine times. This CDR3 reads CASSPLAGDYYEQYF. The CDR3 region has the DNA TGTGCCAGCAGCCCGCTAGCGGGAGACTACTACGAGCAGTACTTC. The J gene is TRBJ2-7, the V gene TRBV14; 10 bases are a match to TRBD2. The junction had 6 bases not matched to a gene; V was cut back by 4 bases and J by 3 bases. The V gene's germline CDR1 is SGHDN and CDR2 FVKESK. This CDR3 is 15 amino acids long.

The table lists this clone with a count of one. The V and J genes are TRBV9 and TRBJ2-1; D remains unclear. Germline V lookup: CDR1 SGDLS, CDR2 YYNGEE. The CDR3 has 15 amino acids. The V end was cut by 0 bases, the J end by 4 bases, with 11 bases between. CDR3 residues: CASSVAQDPYNEQFF. The CDR3 nucleotides read TGTGCCAGCAGCGTAGCTCAGGACCCGTACAATGAGCAGTTCTTC.

This clone appeared a few times. CDR3 sequence reads: CSFLAGNTQYF. CDR3 nucleotides: TGCAGCTTTTTAGCGGGCAATACGCAGTATTTT. The chain joins TRBV29-1 to TRBJ2-3; 7 positions agree with TRBD2. V was pared by 8 bases and J by 7 bases, with 6 bases of the junction left unmatched. This CDR3 is 11 amino acids long. Germline loops: CDR1 SQVTM, CDR2 ANQGSEA.

J is TRBJ1-1 and V is TRBV5-5; D ambiguous. The germline V and J ends were trimmed by 2 bases and 8 bases, with 13 bases remaining between them. CDR1 and CDR2 from the germline V gene are SGHKS and YYEKEE (reference sequence). The CDR3 spans 13 residues. The CDR3 reads CASSLGSRLEAFF. CDR3 bases: TGTGCCAGCAGCTTAGGATCCAGGCTAGAAGCTTTCTTT.

For the CDR3, the DNA is TGTGCCAGCGGTAGGACTAGCGGGAACCAAGAGACCCAGTACTTC. Amino acid sequence: CASGRTSGNQETQYF. The V gene is TRBV7-6, the J gene TRBJ2-5; 12 bases agree with TRBD2. The CDR3 is made up of 15 amino acids. The germline gives CDR1 SGHVS, CDR2 FNYEAQ. Trimming cost V 8 bases and J 0 bases; bases outside gene matches: 4.

Concerning this clone itself: A junction boundary mismatches the germline segment, possibly from a read error. The CDR3 DNA is TGTGCCAGCAGTCGTGATCTTTTAAAAAACTTC. Translating gives CASSRDLLKNF. The chain employs TRBV5-8 and TRBJ2-5; D gene uncertain. This CDR3 comprises 11 residues. The germline CDR1 and CDR2 sequences are SGHTS and YDEGEE.

The rearrangement links TRBV10-3 to TRBJ2-7, with 9 bases lining up with TRBD2. V trimming: 5 bases; J trimming: 2 bases; junction bases outside the gene matches: 1. Looked up from germline, CDR1 is ENHRY and CDR2 is SYGVKD. The CDR3 runs to 13 residues. DNA for the CDR3: TGTGCCATCAGTTTAGCGGGAGCCTACGAGCAGTACTTC. It yields the protein CAISLAGAYEQYF.

This chain connects TRBV5-5 to TRBJ1-1; D is undetermined. Trimming shortened V by 0 bases and J by 3 bases, and 15 bases separated the two germline ends. The V gene's germline CDR1 is SGHKS and CDR2 YYEKEE (reference sequence). The CDR3 is 16 amino acids. DNA for the CDR3: TGTGCCAGCAGCTTGGCCATAGGAGGAATTTACACTGAAGCTTTCTTT. Amino acids: CASSLAIGGIYTEAFF.

The chain's CDR3 is CASSEASSLTGELFF. DNA of the CDR3: TGTGCCAGCAGTGAAGCCTCTAGCTTGACCGGGGAGCTGTTTTTT. J is TRBJ2-2 and V is TRBV2; D might be TRBD2 (5 bases). V lost 0 bases and J lost 5, with 10 bases in between. The CDR3 runs to 15 residues. CDR1 is SNHLY, CDR2 FYNNEI, per germline.

This rearrangement joins TRBV5-4 to TRBJ2-7; no firm D call. Germline CDR1 is SGHNT and CDR2 is YYREEE (reference sequence). The CDR3 extends over 15 amino acids. With 4 bases removed from V and 2 bases from J, the gap between germline ends came to 16 bases. The CDR3 reads CASSGARLGTYEQYF. In nucleotides, the CDR3 is TGTGCCAGCAGCGGTGCCAGGTTGGGTACCTACGAGCAGTACTTC.

A single count supports this clone. The rearrangement joins TRBV2 to TRBJ1-4; TRBD1 matches 7 bases. The ends lost 8 bases at V and 5 bases at J; junction bases unmatched: 11. The germline gives CDR1 SNHLY, CDR2 FYNNEI. The CDR3 totals 15 residues. CDR3 amino acids: CASHPQGQANEKLFF. CDR3 in DNA: TGTGCCAGCCATCCCCAAGGACAGGCGAATGAAAAACTGTTTTTT.

In its sample, this clone was seen many times. This chain links TRBV27 with TRBJ2-7, with a weak D call TRBD1 (5 bases). Trimming cost V 1 base and J 7 bases, with 11 bases left between them. This CDR3 spans 13 amino acids. Germline CDR1 MNHEY, CDR2 SMNVEV (reference sequence). CDR3 DNA: TGTGCCAGCAGTTTATGGGGCGCCGGGGAGCAGTACTTC. Its translation is CASSLWGAGEQYF.

The chain recombines TRBV2 with TRBJ2-1; D ambiguous. The CDR3 extends over 12 amino acids. Trimming took 4 bases from V and 6 from J, leaving 7 bases between them. Germline V gene sequence: CDR1 SNHLY, CDR2 FYNNEI. CDR3 region: CASSGQSNEQFF. CDR3 DNA sequence: TGTGCCAGCAGTGGACAAAGCAATGAGCAGTTCTTC.

The chain uses TRBV2 and TRBJ1-2; TRBD1 matches 7 bases. Germline lookup yields CDR1 SNHLY and CDR2 FYNNEI. The CDR3 consists of 15 residues. V dropped 6 bases and J dropped 8; count of bases not matched to a gene: 15. CDR3 nucleotide sequence: TGTGCCAGCAGGGGGGGGACAGAGGTTTTGGTGGGCTACACCTTC. Its protein is CASRGGTEVLVGYTF.

Details on this clone: Other DNA sequences in this specimen translate into the identical CDR3. Here the CDR3 DNA reads TGCAGCGCGGGGGGCACTGAAGCTTTCTTT. It encodes CSAGGTEAFF. The J gene is TRBJ1-1, the V gene TRBV29-1, with a possible D match to TRBD1 (5 bases). This CDR3 contains 10 residues. Germline V gives CDR1 SQVTM, CDR2 ANQGSEA. Deletions cut 7 bases from V and 4 bases from J, with 7 bases between.

This chain joins TRBV20-1 and TRBJ2-7; no clear D. The CDR3 runs to 11 residues. Trimming shortened V by 3 bases and J by 6 bases, and 9 bases separated the two germline ends. Germline values: CDR1 DFQATT, CDR2 SNEGSKA (reference sequence). The CDR3 spells CSASVSTEQYF. The CDR3 DNA sequence: TGCAGTGCTAGTGTCTCGACCGAGCAGTACTTC.

This clone was seen a handful of times. The gene calls are TRBV5-6 and TRBJ2-7, with unresolved D. The V end was cut by 1 base, the J end by 3 bases, with 14 bases between. The CDR3 is 15 residues long. CDR1 SGHDT and CDR2 YYEEEE come from the germline V gene. CDR3 region: CASSLFYTLGYEQYF. In nucleotides, the CDR3 is TGTGCCAGCAGCTTGTTTTACACACTGGGCTACGAGCAGTACTTC.

The V call is TRBV2, the J call TRBJ2-2; TRBD2 aligns across 14 bases. Germline values: CDR1 SNHLY, CDR2 FYNNEI. The CDR3 is 16 amino acids. The V gene end was trimmed by 10 bases and the J gene end by 6 bases; junction bases not matched to a gene: 10. The CDR3 reads CATQRLAGGVAGELFF. The CDR3 coding sequence is TGTGCCACACAGAGACTAGCGGGAGGGGTTGCCGGGGAGCTGTTTTTT.

The V and J genes are TRBV7-2 and TRBJ2-7; 8 bases match TRBD1. The length of the CDR3 is 14 residues. Germline V gene sequence: CDR1 SGHTA, CDR2 FQGNSA. V gave up 6 bases and J gave up 6 bases; unmatched junction bases: 10. The CDR3, as DNA: TGTGCCAGCAGAAAGGACAGGGCAGGGAGCGAGCAGTACTTC. Translating it yields CASRKDRAGSEQYF.

V and J are TRBV5-1 and TRBJ2-5; D is unclear. The germline V and J ends were trimmed by 0 bases and 5 bases, with 11 bases remaining between them. Germline V gene lookup returns CDR1 SGHRS and CDR2 YFSETQ. The CDR3 covers 14 residues. The CDR3 sequence: CASSLGNLGETQYF. The CDR3 nucleotides read TGCGCCAGCAGCTTGGGAAATTTAGGGGAGACCCAGTACTTC.

About this clone itself: Sequence at one end of the junction differs from germline and may be a read error. The J gene is TRBJ1-1, the V gene TRBV27; 7 nucleotides line up with TRBD1. Germline CDR1 reads MNHEY; CDR2 reads SMNVEV (reference sequence). The CDR3 loop spans 15 amino acids. CDR3 nucleotide sequence: TGTGCCAGCAGTCTATCACAGGGGTTGAACACTGAAGCTTTCTTT. Amino acid sequence: CASSLSQGLNTEAFF.

The sample holds a few counts of this clone. J is TRBJ1-1 and V is TRBV7-2; possible D gene TRBD1, 5 bases. Germline CDR1 reads SGHTA; CDR2 reads FQGNSA. CDR3 length: 15 residues. Between the trimmed V and J ends, which lost 2 bases and 3 bases, there was a span of 13 bases. The CDR3 bases are TGTGCCAGCAGCTTATATGCGGCACAGGACACTGAAGCTTTCTTT. Protein: CASSLYAAQDTEAFF.

This rearrangement joins TRBV7-2 to TRBJ2-1, with a weak D call TRBD2 (6 bases). The germline V gene has CDR1 SGHTA and CDR2 FQGNSA. This CDR3 has 17 amino acids. Trimming took off 4 bases at V and 0 bases at J, with 16 bases between the two ends. The CDR3 sequence: CASSWGEMTFSYNEQFF. In nucleotides, the CDR3 is TGTGCCAGCAGCTGGGGGGAAATGACCTTCTCCTACAATGAGCAGTTCTTC.

Only a few counts were recorded for this clone. This chain joins TRBV5-1 and TRBJ2-1; 7 nucleotides line up with TRBD2. There are 14 residues in the CDR3. With V trimmed by 4 bases and J by 9 bases, 10 bases remained unmatched. Germline V gene data show CDR1 as SGHRS and CDR2 as YFSETQ. CDR3 DNA sequence: TGCGCCAGCAGCCGGGCGGGAGAAAGTTTTGAGCAGTTCTTC. It translates to CASSRAGESFEQFF.

Comment on this clone: The same CDR3 can be traced to other DNA sequences in this sample. The gene calls are TRBV19 and TRBJ2-7; TRBD2 is a possible D gene (6 bases). V lost 6 bases and J 4 bases, leaving 13 bases between the germline ends. The CDR3 runs to 13 residues. Per the germline V gene, CDR1 is LNHDA and CDR2 is SQIVND (reference sequence). The DNA of the CDR3 is TGTGCCAGTAGCCGGGGAGGCCTGTACGAGCAGTACTTC. Amino acids: CASSRGGLYEQYF.